This TCR beta chain was observed in a study of CD4 T cells in relation to SARS-CoV-2 and coronaviruses. Uncultured naive and memory CD4+ T cells supplied DNA for deep TCR-beta sequencing. TCRdb's table, derived via immunoSEQ multiplex PCR, lists solely in-frame clones and lacks some. The sample consists of about 59,000 clones, 86% of them appearing once. Germline loops: CDR1 MDHEN, CDR2 SYDVKM. V trimming: 6 bases; J trimming: 2 bases; junction bases outside the gene matches: 4. The CDR3 is 15 residues long. Unexposed donor CD4+ T cells date from about 2011-2019, before the COVID-19 pandemic. The rearrangement joins TRBV28 to TRBJ1-5; 10 bases align to TRBD1. The receptor's source is a human donor in good health. Sequenced: memory CD4+ T cells from PBMCs. The CDR3 reads CASRAGTGGNQPQHF. CDR3 DNA sequence: TGTGCCAGCAGAGCCGGGACAGGGGGCAATCAGCCCCAGCATTTT.